A selection of T cell receptor beta chains follows, all from one sample in a study of T-cell reconstitution after alpha-beta-depleted transplantation in children. TCRdb reprocessed the PCR reads with MiXCR, giving one entry per CDR3 protein. This table holds about 200,000 distinct CDR3 sequences, 5.5% to 7% found once. The sequencing used PBMCs, collected before TCRalphabeta/CD19-depleted stem cell transplant. Source of these receptors: a girl under two years old with combined immunodeficiency, due to receive a stem cell transplant. CDR3s include the opening cysteine and the closing phenylalanine or tryptophan. A D gene is named only where the DNA matches it firmly. Size is stated for part of the rows, as once, few or many counts, or as a class when the clone is expanded.

J gene: TRBJ1-3
clone size: .
D gene: .
V gene: TRBV4-1
CDR3 protein: CASSQGKISGNTIYF
CDR3 DNA: TGCGCCAGCAGCCAAGGGAAAATTTCTGGAAACACCATATATTTT

J gene: TRBJ2-1
clone size: many
D gene: .
V gene: TRBV27
CDR3 protein: CASSLGGPNEQFF
CDR3 DNA: TGTGCCAGCAGCCTCGGGGGGCCCAATGAGCAGTTCTTC

J gene: TRBJ2-3
clone size: many
D gene: .
V gene: TRBV7-9
CDR3 protein: CASSLRDKQYTDTQYF
CDR3 DNA: TGTGCCAGCAGCTTAAGAGACAAACAATACACAGATACGCAGTATTTT

J gene: TRBJ2-1
clone size: many
D gene: .
V gene: TRBV29-1
CDR3 protein: CSAVGLDSYNEQFF
CDR3 DNA: TGCAGCGCCGTGGGCCTAGACTCCTACAATGAGCAGTTCTTC

J gene: TRBJ2-7
clone size: many
D gene: .
V gene: TRBV15
CDR3 protein: CATSRDQGPTYEQYF
CDR3 DNA: TGTGCCACCAGCAGAGATCAGGGGCCTACCTACGAGCAGTACTTC

J gene: TRBJ2-5
clone size: many
D gene: .
V gene: TRBV20-1
CDR3 protein: CSARDSLSRETQYF
CDR3 DNA: TGCAGTGCGCGGGACTCCCTTAGTAGGGAGACCCAGTACTTC

J gene: TRBJ2-1
clone size: many
D gene: TRBD1
V gene: TRBV12-3/TRBV12-4
CDR3 protein: CASSYGTGGLNEQFF
CDR3 DNA: TGTGCCAGCAGTTACGGGACAGGGGGTCTCAATGAGCAGTTCTTC

J gene: TRBJ2-7
clone size: many
D gene: .
V gene: TRBV29-1
CDR3 protein: CSVEVFVEVDRAYEQYF
CDR3 DNA: TGCAGCGTTGAAGTTTTCGTAGAGGTGGATAGGGCCTACGAGCAGTACTTC

J gene: TRBJ1-5
clone size: many
D gene: .
V gene: TRBV24-1
CDR3 protein: CAAGAYQPQHF
CDR3 DNA: TGTGCCGCCGGGGCTTATCAGCCCCAGCATTTT

J gene: TRBJ1-2
clone size: many
D gene: .
V gene: TRBV12-3/TRBV12-4
CDR3 protein: CASIQLGLGSYTF
CDR3 DNA: TGTGCCAGCATTCAGCTAGGCCTGGGGAGCTACACCTTC

J gene: TRBJ2-3
clone size: many
D gene: .
V gene: TRBV28
CDR3 protein: CASSWDSRTDTQYF
CDR3 DNA: TGTGCCAGCAGTTGGGACTCTCGCACAGATACGCAGTATTTT

J gene: TRBJ2-7
clone size: many
D gene: .
V gene: TRBV9
CDR3 protein: CASSVGGLSSYEQYF
CDR3 DNA: TGTGCCAGCAGCGTAGGTGGGCTAAGCTCCTACGAGCAGTACTTC

J gene: TRBJ2-1
clone size: few
D gene: .
V gene: TRBV14
CDR3 protein: CASSLTFGLADPSYNEQFF
CDR3 DNA: TGTGCCAGCAGCCTCACCTTTGGGCTCGCGGACCCGTCCTACAATGAGCAGTTCTTC

J gene: TRBJ2-7
clone size: many
D gene: .
V gene: TRBV20-1
CDR3 protein: CSARDPPHYEQYF
CDR3 DNA: TGCAGTGCTAGAGACCCCCCCCACTACGAGCAGTACTTC

J gene: TRBJ2-6
clone size: many
D gene: .
V gene: TRBV29-1
CDR3 protein: CSVEEFRSGANVLTF
CDR3 DNA: TGCAGCGTTGAAGAATTCCGCTCTGGGGCCAACGTCCTGACTTTC

J gene: TRBJ2-3
clone size: many
D gene: .
V gene: TRBV7-3
CDR3 protein: CASSPLTSTDTQYF
CDR3 DNA: TGTGCCAGCAGCCCCCTTACTAGCACAGATACGCAGTATTTT

J gene: TRBJ1-3
clone size: many
D gene: .
V gene: TRBV20-1
CDR3 protein: CSARGGSGNTIYF
CDR3 DNA: TGCAGTGCTAGGGGGGGCTCTGGAAACACCATATATTTT

J gene: TRBJ2-1
clone size: few
D gene: .
V gene: TRBV7-8
CDR3 protein: CASSLGALTGHYSSEQFF
CDR3 DNA: TGTGCCAGCAGCTTAGGGGCCCTTACGGGACACTATAGTAGTGAGCAGTTCTTC

J gene: TRBJ1-1
clone size: many
D gene: .
V gene: TRBV20-1
CDR3 protein: CSARFVGAGMNTEAFF
CDR3 DNA: TGCAGTGCTAGATTTGTGGGGGCCGGTATGAACACTGAAGCTTTCTTT

J gene: TRBJ2-3
clone size: many
D gene: TRBD1
V gene: TRBV28
CDR3 protein: CASRDRSSTDTQYF
CDR3 DNA: TGTGCCAGCAGGGACAGGTCTAGCACAGATACGCAGTATTTT

J gene: TRBJ2-2
clone size: few
D gene: .
V gene: TRBV6-2/TRBV6-3
CDR3 protein: CASSSGQITGELFF
CDR3 DNA: TGTGCCAGCAGTTCCGGACAGATCACCGGGGAGCTGTTTTTT

J gene: TRBJ2-5
clone size: many
D gene: TRBD2
V gene: TRBV3-1
CDR3 protein: CASSQLAGGEETQYF
CDR3 DNA: TGTGCCAGCAGCCAACTAGCGGGGGGGGAAGAGACCCAGTACTTC

J gene: TRBJ2-7
clone size: .
D gene: TRBD1
V gene: TRBV5-1
CDR3 protein: CASTHDRGHYEQYF
CDR3 DNA: TGCGCCAGCACTCACGACAGGGGGCATTACGAGCAGTACTTC

J gene: TRBJ1-5
clone size: few
D gene: TRBD1
V gene: TRBV20-1
CDR3 protein: CSGQGGGNQPQHF
CDR3 DNA: TGCAGTGGCCAGGGGGGAGGCAATCAGCCCCAGCATTTT

J gene: TRBJ2-3
clone size: .
D gene: .
V gene: TRBV3-1
CDR3 protein: CASSQEAPTDTQYF
CDR3 DNA: TGTGCCAGCAGCCAGGAGGCCCCCACAGATACGCAGTATTTT

J gene: TRBJ2-1
clone size: many
D gene: .
V gene: TRBV7-8
CDR3 protein: CASSSGWFLYYNEQFF
CDR3 DNA: TGTGCCAGCAGCTCCGGGTGGTTTCTCTACTACAATGAGCAGTTCTTC

J gene: TRBJ2-1
clone size: many
D gene: TRBD2
V gene: TRBV29-1
CDR3 protein: CSVGVGLAGRITYNEQFF
CDR3 DNA: TGCAGCGTTGGGGTCGGACTAGCGGGACGGATTACCTACAATGAGCAGTTCTTC

J gene: TRBJ2-1
clone size: many
D gene: .
V gene: TRBV4-3
CDR3 protein: CASSQEDSYSYNEQFF
CDR3 DNA: TGCGCCAGCAGCCAAGAGGACAGCTACTCCTACAATGAGCAGTTCTTC

J gene: TRBJ2-3
clone size: many
D gene: .
V gene: TRBV28
CDR3 protein: CASSLYPGLKGTDTQYF
CDR3 DNA: TGTGCCAGCAGTTTATACCCCGGGCTGAAGGGCACAGATACGCAGTATTTT

J gene: TRBJ1-1
clone size: many
D gene: TRBD1
V gene: TRBV7-3
CDR3 protein: CASRTTGGSAEAFF
CDR3 DNA: TGTGCCAGCAGGACGACAGGGGGCTCGGCTGAAGCTTTCTTT

J gene: TRBJ2-7
clone size: few
D gene: .
V gene: TRBV29-1
CDR3 protein: CSVAGDLTYEQYF
CDR3 DNA: TGCAGCGTTGCGGGTGACCTGACCTACGAGCAGTACTTC

J gene: TRBJ1-2
clone size: many
D gene: .
V gene: TRBV9
CDR3 protein: CASSAGTSDDYTF
CDR3 DNA: TGTGCCAGCAGCGCCGGGACAAGTGATGACTACACCTTC

J gene: TRBJ2-3
clone size: many
D gene: TRBD2
V gene: TRBV12-3/TRBV12-4
CDR3 protein: CASSGTSGGTDTQYF
CDR3 DNA: TGTGCCAGCAGTGGGACTAGCGGAGGCACAGATACGCAGTATTTT

J gene: TRBJ2-5
clone size: many
D gene: TRBD2
V gene: TRBV7-2
CDR3 protein: CASSPKRTSYLETQYF
CDR3 DNA: TGTGCCAGCAGCCCAAAGCGGACTAGCTACTTGGAGACCCAGTACTTC

J gene: TRBJ1-4
clone size: many
D gene: .
V gene: TRBV7-8
CDR3 protein: CASSLEGFGEKLFF
CDR3 DNA: TGTGCCAGCAGCTTAGAAGGGTTTGGTGAAAAACTGTTTTTT

J gene: TRBJ1-2
clone size: many
D gene: .
V gene: TRBV20-1
CDR3 protein: CSARDSQAFYGYTF
CDR3 DNA: TGCAGTGCTAGAGATAGTCAGGCCTTCTATGGCTACACCTTC

J gene: TRBJ1-6
clone size: few
D gene: .
V gene: TRBV4-1
CDR3 protein: CASSQSQVPYNSPLHF
CDR3 DNA: TGCGCCAGCAGCCAATCTCAGGTGCCCTATAATTCACCCCTCCACTTT

J gene: TRBJ2-3
clone size: many
D gene: .
V gene: TRBV3-1
CDR3 protein: CASSPSSQYYTDTQYF
CDR3 DNA: TGTGCCAGCAGCCCCTCTAGCCAATACTACACAGATACGCAGTATTTT

J gene: TRBJ2-3
clone size: many
D gene: .
V gene: TRBV20-1
CDR3 protein: CSARPDRFPWDTQYF
CDR3 DNA: TGCAGTGCTAGACCCGACAGGTTTCCTTGGGATACGCAGTATTTT

J gene: TRBJ1-1
clone size: many
D gene: TRBD1
V gene: TRBV6-5
CDR3 protein: CASSYRGQEAFF
CDR3 DNA: TGTGCCAGCAGTTACAGGGGGCAGGAAGCTTTCTTT

J gene: TRBJ1-1
clone size: .
D gene: .
V gene: TRBV12-5
CDR3 protein: CASGLEGTEAFF
CDR3 DNA: TGTGCTAGTGGTTTGGAGGGCACTGAAGCTTTCTTT

J gene: TRBJ2-3
clone size: many
D gene: TRBD2
V gene: TRBV12-3/TRBV12-4
CDR3 protein: CASSWTSGVGTDTQYF
CDR3 DNA: TGTGCCAGCAGTTGGACTAGCGGGGTTGGGACAGATACGCAGTATTTT

J gene: TRBJ1-5
clone size: few
D gene: TRBD1
V gene: TRBV4-2
CDR3 protein: CASSLDREIQPQHF
CDR3 DNA: TGTGCCAGCAGCCTGGACAGGGAAATCCAGCCCCAGCATTTT

J gene: TRBJ2-3
clone size: many
D gene: .
V gene: TRBV3-1
CDR3 protein: CASSQEATDPEQYF
CDR3 DNA: TGTGCCAGCAGCCAAGAGGCGACGGACCCAGAGCAGTATTTT

J gene: TRBJ2-5
clone size: many
D gene: .
V gene: TRBV15
CDR3 protein: CATSRDRGIGETQYF
CDR3 DNA: TGTGCCACCAGCAGAGATCGGGGGATAGGGGAGACCCAGTACTTC

J gene: TRBJ2-6
clone size: .
D gene: TRBD1
V gene: TRBV30
CDR3 protein: CAWRDRGSTNVLTF
CDR3 DNA: TGTGCCTGGAGGGACAGGGGTTCGACCAACGTCCTGACTTTC

J gene: TRBJ2-7
clone size: many
D gene: TRBD1
V gene: TRBV27
CDR3 protein: CASSLQGAYYEQYF
CDR3 DNA: TGTGCCAGCAGTTTACAGGGGGCCTACTACGAGCAGTACTTC

J gene: TRBJ1-4
clone size: many
D gene: .
V gene: TRBV7-6
CDR3 protein: CASSLYDRSTGEKLFF
CDR3 DNA: TGTGCCAGCAGCCTCTACGACAGGAGTACGGGTGAAAAACTGTTTTTT

J gene: TRBJ1-5
clone size: many
D gene: .
V gene: TRBV5-5
CDR3 protein: CASSLEAAVSNQPQHF
CDR3 DNA: TGTGCCAGCAGCTTGGAGGCGGCTGTGAGCAATCAGCCCCAGCATTTT

J gene: TRBJ2-2
clone size: many
D gene: .
V gene: TRBV15
CDR3 protein: CATSRDPGGELFF
CDR3 DNA: TGTGCCACCAGCAGAGATCCCGGCGGGGAGCTGTTTTTT

J gene: TRBJ1-3
clone size: many
D gene: TRBD1
V gene: TRBV29-1
CDR3 protein: CSVGQGLGNTIYF
CDR3 DNA: TGCAGCGTTGGACAGGGGCTAGGAAACACCATATATTTT

J gene: TRBJ2-5
clone size: many
D gene: .
V gene: TRBV28
CDR3 protein: CASASTAQYF
CDR3 DNA: TGTGCCAGCGCGTCAACGGCCCAGTACTTC

J gene: TRBJ2-7
clone size: many
D gene: .
V gene: TRBV29-1
CDR3 protein: CSVVSGSEQYF
CDR3 DNA: TGCAGCGTTGTCTCAGGGAGCGAGCAGTACTTC

J gene: TRBJ1-1
clone size: many
D gene: TRBD1
V gene: TRBV14
CDR3 protein: CASSQRGQGMNTEAFF
CDR3 DNA: TGTGCCAGCAGCCAACGAGGACAGGGGATGAACACTGAAGCTTTCTTT

J gene: TRBJ2-7
clone size: many
D gene: .
V gene: TRBV11-1
CDR3 protein: CASSLGGQSYEQYF
CDR3 DNA: TGTGCCAGCAGCTTGGGGGGACAGTCCTACGAGCAGTACTTC

J gene: TRBJ2-1
clone size: many
D gene: .
V gene: TRBV5-1
CDR3 protein: CASREGEMGQFF
CDR3 DNA: TGCGCCAGCAGGGAAGGGGAAATGGGGCAGTTCTTC

J gene: TRBJ2-3
clone size: many
D gene: .
V gene: TRBV5-1
CDR3 protein: CASSLIARDTQYF
CDR3 DNA: TGCGCCAGCAGCCTAATAGCGAGGGATACGCAGTATTTT